The next 8 T cell receptor beta chains were all read from a single sample in a study of beta chain features in type 1 diabetes. Expressed TCRB transcripts were sequenced after all isolated RNA was converted to cDNA. Libraries were prepared by immunoSEQ multiplex PCR; TCRdb keeps only in-frame clonotypes and omits some of them. Of 250,000 to 350,000 clones in the sample, approximately 14% were seen once. Sequencing used central memory CD4+ T cells from blood. Every receptor here comes from a man aged 30-40 years in good health.

The V gene is TRBV11-2, the J gene TRBJ1-2, with 7 bases fitting TRBD1. The CDR3 covers 16 residues. The junction had 10 bases not matched to a gene; V was cut back by 2 bases and J by 4 bases. Per the germline V gene, CDR1 is SGHAT and CDR2 is FQNNGV. CDR3 amino acids: CASSLSGWDRSYGYTF. The DNA for the CDR3 is TGTGCCAGCAGCTTATCGGGCTGGGACAGATCCTATGGCTACACCTTC.

The V gene is TRBV6-6, the J gene TRBJ1-3, with D perhaps TRBD1 (6 bases). V gave up 5 bases and J gave up 4 bases, with 18 bases separating them. The CDR3 is made up of 16 amino acids. Germline V CDR1 and CDR2: MNHNY, SVGAGI (reference sequence). The CDR3, as DNA: TGTGCCAGCAGTCTCAGGACAGCCTCCGTCGGAAACACCATATATTTT. This sequence encodes CASSLRTASVGNTIYF.

The V and J genes are TRBV5-6 and TRBJ1-1, with D unresolved. Germline CDR1 and CDR2: SGHDT and YYEEEE. Trimming took off 7 bases at V and 1 base at J, with 8 bases between the two ends. The CDR3 loop spans 12 amino acids. The CDR3 reads CASFRRNTEAFF. The CDR3 DNA sequence: TGTGCCAGCTTTCGGAGGAACACTGAAGCTTTCTTT.

This clone has ten or more counts. This chain joins TRBV4-1 and TRBJ2-5; 11 bases are a match to TRBD2. CDR3 length: 16 residues. V lost 5 bases, J lost 2 bases, and 7 bases stayed unmatched. The germline CDR1 and CDR2 sequences are MGHRA and YSYEKL. The CDR3 DNA sequence: TGCGCCAGCAGCTACACTAGCGGGAGTCTTCAAGAGACCCAGTACTTC. The encoded protein is CASSYTSGSLQETQYF.

The V call is TRBV6-1, the J call TRBJ1-2; no firm D call. V shed 4 bases and J shed 7 bases, with 19 bases lying between them. Germline-derived CDR1 and CDR2 are MNHNS and SASEGT. This CDR3 has 15 residues. CDR3 residues: CASSARQEKWGGYTF. The CDR3 nucleotides read TGTGCCAGCAGTGCCCGTCAGGAGAAATGGGGTGGCTACACCTTC.

This clone was seen only a few times. The CDR3: CASRRTGGHGYTF. In DNA, the CDR3 is TGTGCCAGCAGGAGGACAGGGGGCCATGGCTACACCTTC. The rearrangement uses TRBV7-9 and TRBJ1-2; 11 bases map to TRBD1. The CDR3 consists of 13 residues. Germline loops: CDR1 SEHNR, CDR2 FQNEAQ (reference sequence). V was clipped by 6 bases and J by 6 bases; unmatched bases: 3.

The chain is built from TRBV5-1 and TRBJ1-1, with TRBD1 identical over 7 bases. The trim removed 0 bases at V and 1 base at J, leaving 6 bases unmatched. The CDR3 is 16 residues long. Germline CDR1 SGHRS, CDR2 YFSETQ. The CDR3 is CASSLEKGASNTEAFF. As DNA, the CDR3 is TGCGCCAGCAGCTTGGAAAAGGGGGCTTCGAACACTGAAGCTTTCTTT.

The sample holds a few counts of this clone. The chain has TRBV18 and TRBJ1-5; D call uncertain. The ends were cut back, 3 bases at V and 2 bases at J, with 14 bases in the middle. Germline CDR1 reads KGHSH; CDR2 reads LQKENI. The length of the CDR3 is 16 residues. Written as DNA, the CDR3 is TGTGCCAGCTCACCGATCGAGGGCGTAGGCAATCAGCCCCAGCATTTT. As protein: CASSPIEGVGNQPQHF. Supplemented by reference TRBV18 and TRBJ1-5, the full variable domain reads NAGVMQNPRHLVRRRGQEARLRCSPMKGHSHVYWYRQLPEEGLKFMVYLQKENIIDESGMPKERFSAEFPKEGPSILRIQQVVRGDSAAYFCASSPIEGVGNQPQHFGDGTRLSIL.